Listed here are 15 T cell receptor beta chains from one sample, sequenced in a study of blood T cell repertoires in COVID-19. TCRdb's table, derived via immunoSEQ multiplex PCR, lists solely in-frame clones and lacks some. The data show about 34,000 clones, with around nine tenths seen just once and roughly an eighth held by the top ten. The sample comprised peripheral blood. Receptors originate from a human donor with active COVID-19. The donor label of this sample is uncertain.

In DNA, the CDR3 is TGCAGCGTTCGCCCCCCGGGATGCGAGCAGTTCTTC. It codes for CSVRPPGCEQFF. The chain couples TRBV29-1 to TRBJ2-1; tentative D call: TRBD2 (5 bases). V was cut by 5 bases and J by 10 bases, with 15 bases left in between. Germline assignment: CDR1 SQVTM and CDR2 ANQGSEA. The CDR3 totals 12 residues.

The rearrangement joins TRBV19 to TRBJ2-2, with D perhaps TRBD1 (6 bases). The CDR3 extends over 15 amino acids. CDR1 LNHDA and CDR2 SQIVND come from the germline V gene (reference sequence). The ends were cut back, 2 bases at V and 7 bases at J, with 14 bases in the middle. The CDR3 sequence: CASSIMGARHGELFF. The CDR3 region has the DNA TGTGCCAGTAGTATAATGGGGGCGCGGCACGGGGAGCTGTTTTTT. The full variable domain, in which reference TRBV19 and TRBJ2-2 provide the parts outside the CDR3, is DGGITQSPKYLFRKEGQNVTLSCEQNLNHDAMYWYRQDPGQGLRLIYYSQIVNDFQKGDIAEGYSVSREKKESFPLTVTSAQKNPTAFYLCASSIMGARHGELFFGEGSRLTVL.

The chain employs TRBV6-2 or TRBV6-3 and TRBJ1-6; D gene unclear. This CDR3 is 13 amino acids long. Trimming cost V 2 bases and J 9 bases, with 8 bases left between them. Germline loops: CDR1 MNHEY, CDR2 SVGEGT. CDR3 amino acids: CASSYPGVSPLHF. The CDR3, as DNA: TGTGCCAGCAGTTACCCGGGAGTTTCACCCCTCCACTTT.

The CDR3 reads CASSSRGATDTQYF. The CDR3 nucleotides read TGTGCCAGCAGCTCGCGGGGGGCCACAGATACGCAGTATTTT. The rearrangement links TRBV7-8 to TRBJ2-3, with 8 bases matching TRBD2. CDR1 is SGHVS, CDR2 FQNEAQ, per germline. Trimming at V came to 4 bases and at J to 2 bases, leaving 2 bases not matched to a gene. The CDR3 is 14 amino acids.

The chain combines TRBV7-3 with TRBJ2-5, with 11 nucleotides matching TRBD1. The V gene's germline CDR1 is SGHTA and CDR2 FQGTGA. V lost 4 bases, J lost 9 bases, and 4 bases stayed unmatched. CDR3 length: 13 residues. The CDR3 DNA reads TGTGCCAGCAGCTCCGGGACAGGGGGGGCCCAGTACTTC. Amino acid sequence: CASSSGTGGAQYF.

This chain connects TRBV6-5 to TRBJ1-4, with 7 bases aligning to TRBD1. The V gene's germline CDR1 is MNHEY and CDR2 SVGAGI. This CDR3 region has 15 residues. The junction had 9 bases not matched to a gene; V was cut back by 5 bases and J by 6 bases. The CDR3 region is CASSHRQGLYEKLFF. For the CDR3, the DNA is TGTGCCAGCAGTCACCGACAGGGTCTATATGAAAAACTGTTTTTT.

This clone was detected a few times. Written as DNA, the CDR3 is TGTGCCAGCAGTCCCGAGAGGGACACTGAAGCTTTCTTT. It is translated as CASSPERDTEAFF. The chain joins TRBV3-1 (or the pseudogene TRBV3-2) to TRBJ1-1; D gene ambiguous. There are 13 residues in the CDR3. In germline, CDR1 is LGHDT, CDR2 YNNKEL (reference sequence). The germline V and J ends were trimmed by 6 bases and 3 bases, with 11 bases remaining between them.

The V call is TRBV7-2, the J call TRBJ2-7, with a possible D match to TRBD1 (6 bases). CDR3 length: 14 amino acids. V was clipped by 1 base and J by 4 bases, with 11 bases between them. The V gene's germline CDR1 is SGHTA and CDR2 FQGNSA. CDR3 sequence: CASSLDWTVYEQYF. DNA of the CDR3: TGTGCCAGCAGCTTAGACTGGACAGTATACGAGCAGTACTTC.

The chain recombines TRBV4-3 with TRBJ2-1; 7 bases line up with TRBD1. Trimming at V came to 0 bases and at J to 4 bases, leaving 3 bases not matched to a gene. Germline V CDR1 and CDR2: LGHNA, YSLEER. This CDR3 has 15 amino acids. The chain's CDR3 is CASSQDGQDYNEQFF. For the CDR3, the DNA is TGCGCCAGCAGCCAAGATGGACAGGATTACAATGAGCAGTTCTTC.

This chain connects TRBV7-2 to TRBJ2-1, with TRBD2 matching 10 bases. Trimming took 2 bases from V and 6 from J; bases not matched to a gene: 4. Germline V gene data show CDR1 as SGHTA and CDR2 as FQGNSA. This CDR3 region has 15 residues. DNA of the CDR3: TGTGCCAGCAGCTTATGGAGCGGGGGGGCCAATGAGCAGTTCTTC. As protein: CASSLWSGGANEQFF.

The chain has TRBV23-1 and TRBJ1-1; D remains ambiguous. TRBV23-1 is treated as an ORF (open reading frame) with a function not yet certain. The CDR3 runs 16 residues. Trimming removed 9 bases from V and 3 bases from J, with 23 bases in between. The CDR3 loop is CARRPPGGPRYTEAFF. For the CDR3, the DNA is TGCGCCAGGCGGCCCCCCGGAGGACCTAGGTACACTGAAGCTTTCTTT.

CDR3 bases: TGTGCCAGCAGCCCTCGGCGGGACGCGAACACCGGGGAGCTGTTTTTT. Residues: CASSPRRDANTGELFF. The rearrangement links TRBV9 to TRBJ2-2; possibly TRBD2 for D (6 bases). The CDR3 spans 16 residues. Germline assignment: CDR1 SGDLS and CDR2 YYNGEE. Trimming shortened V by 4 bases and J by 0 bases, and 13 bases separated the two germline ends.

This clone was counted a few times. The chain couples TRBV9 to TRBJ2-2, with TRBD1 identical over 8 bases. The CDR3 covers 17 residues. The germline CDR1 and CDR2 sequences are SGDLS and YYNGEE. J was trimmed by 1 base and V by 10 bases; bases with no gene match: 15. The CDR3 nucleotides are TGTGCCGCAGCTATCCCTAGAGACAGGGGGAACACCGGGGAGCTGTTTTTT. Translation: CAAAIPRDRGNTGELFF. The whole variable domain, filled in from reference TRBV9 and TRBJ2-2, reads DSGVTQTPKHLITATGQRVTLRCSPRSGDLSVYWYQQSLDQGLQFLIQYYNGEERAKGNILERFSAQQFPDLHSELNLSSLELGDSALYFCAAAIPRDRGNTGELFFGEGSRLTVL.

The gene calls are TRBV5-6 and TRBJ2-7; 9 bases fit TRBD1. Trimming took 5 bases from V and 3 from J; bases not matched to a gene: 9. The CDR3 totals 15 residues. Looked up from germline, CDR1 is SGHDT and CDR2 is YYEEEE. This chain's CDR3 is CASRQGQGSYYEQYF. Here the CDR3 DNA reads TGTGCCAGCAGGCAGGGACAGGGATCTTACTACGAGCAGTACTTC. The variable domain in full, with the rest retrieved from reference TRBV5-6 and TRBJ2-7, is DAGVTQSPTHLIKTRGQQVTLRCSPKSGHDTVSWYQQALGQGPQFIFQYYEEEERQRGNFPDRFSGHQFPNYSSELNVNALLLGDSALYLCASRQGQGSYYEQYFGPGTRLTVT.

This CDR3 reads CASSVAGHGELFF. The CDR3 DNA is TGTGCCAGCAGTGTTGCAGGGCACGGGGAGCTGTTTTTT. The chain employs TRBV2 and TRBJ2-2; tentative D call: TRBD1 (5 bases). V was trimmed by 4 bases and J by 7 bases, leaving 10 bases between them. The germline V gene has CDR1 SNHLY and CDR2 FYNNEI. The CDR3 consists of 13 residues.